Shown below are 6 T cell receptor beta chains from a single sample sequenced in a study of blood T cell repertoires in COVID-19. The data were produced by immunoSEQ multiplex PCR, yet TCRdb's version contains in-frame clones alone and is incomplete. In the table there are approximately 170,000 clones, roughly 80% of which are singletons. The sequenced sample consisted of peripheral blood. The source is a woman between 65 and 79 years old with COVID-19, enrolled during active disease.

The J gene is TRBJ1-1, the V gene TRBV27, with a possible D match to TRBD1 (5 bases). Germline V CDR1 and CDR2: MNHEY, SMNVEV (reference sequence). This CDR3 spans 17 amino acids. The V and J ends lost 7 bases and 3 bases respectively, with 24 bases between them. CDR3 sequence reads: CASTYSRPTASHTEAFF. CDR3 sequence (DNA): TGTGCCAGCACCTATTCCCGCCCGACAGCGAGCCACACTGAAGCTTTCTTT.

The CDR3 nucleotides read TGTGCCAGCAGTTTTAGCGGGAACTCCTACGAGCAGTACTTC. Residues: CASSFSGNSYEQYF. This chain connects TRBV6-2 or TRBV6-3 to TRBJ2-7; 8 nucleotides agree with TRBD2. CDR1 MNHEY and CDR2 SVGEGT come from the germline V gene. The CDR3 is 14 amino acids. Trimming at V came to 4 bases and at J to 0 bases, leaving 2 bases not matched to a gene.

The V gene is TRBV5-1, the J gene TRBJ1-5, with a tentative D call TRBD1 (5 bases). V lost 0 bases to trimming and J lost 0 bases, with 10 bases between them. The CDR3 covers 16 residues. CDR1 SGHRS and CDR2 YFSETQ come from the germline V gene. For the CDR3, the DNA is TGCGCCAGCAGCTTGGAGGGGCTAAATAGCAATCAGCCCCAGCATTTT. Translation gives CASSLEGLNSNQPQHF.

The gene calls are TRBV18 and TRBJ2-6, with a tentative D call TRBD1 (6 bases). The CDR3 length is 19 residues. The ends were cut back, 3 bases at V and 4 bases at J, with 22 bases in the middle. CDR1 is KGHSH and CDR2 is LQKENI in the germline V gene. The CDR3, as DNA: TGTGCCAGCTCACCTTATACTCAGTCAGGGGTTGTCGGGGCCAACGTCCTGACTTTC. Translated: CASSPYTQSGVVGANVLTF.

This clone was observed a single time. This chain uses TRBV7-8 with TRBJ1-4; D is uncertain. Germline lookup yields CDR1 SGHVS and CDR2 FQNEAQ. The CDR3 has 11 residues. The ends were cut back, 8 bases at V and 9 bases at J, with 10 bases in the middle. CDR3 sequence (DNA): TGTGCCAGCGCTCGCGATAAAAAACTGTTTTTT. Its translation is CASARDKKLFF.

This chain joins TRBV27 and TRBJ1-2; 9 nucleotides match TRBD1. CDR3 length: 13 residues. Germline loops: CDR1 MNHEY, CDR2 SMNVEV (reference sequence). V gave up 5 bases and J gave up 7 bases; unmatched junction bases: 5. CDR3 bases: TGTGCCAGCAGTCCCTGGGACAGGGCTGGCTACACCTTC. The encoded protein is CASSPWDRAGYTF.